This TCR beta chain was retrieved from a study of blood T cell repertoires in COVID-19. Study context: From the United States, Italy and Spain came samples of acute and convalescent COVID-19. PBMCs, B-cell-depleted T cells, or T cells were the source of the cDNA or gDNA that made up the material.

Original processing methods: Counts of nucleated cells, estimated from reference gene primer amplification, were obtained. Measured with immunoSEQ multiplex PCR; TCRdb has only the in-frame clones, and not every one. V and J calls and clone size are copied from that table; D and trimming were computed from the DNA. The sample includes roughly 80,000 clones, more than 65% of them seen just once. With 4 bases removed from V and 2 bases from J, the gap between germline ends came to 16 bases. The CDR3 extends over 16 amino acids. Germline CDR1 reads SGHRS; CDR2 reads YFSETQ. Sequences were obtained from peripheral blood. This TCR came from an elderly man with acute or convalescent COVID-19. This rearrangement joins TRBV5-1 to TRBJ1-5; D is unresolved. CDR3: CASSPAGLPGNQPQHF. CDR3 nucleotide sequence: TGCGCCAGCAGCCCGGCGGGCTTACCCGGCAATCAGCCCCAGCATTTT.